Listed below are T cell receptor beta chains from one sample, sequenced in a study of blood T cells in healthy people across ages. Via MiXCR, TCRdb re-called the 5' RACE reads, giving one row per CDR3 protein. The table records about 320,000 distinct CDR3 sequences, 25% to 30% of them present only once. The sequencing input was blood. These receptors were taken from an older woman in good health. The CDR3 runs from the conserved cysteine through the conserved F or W. The D gene is left open where the match is weak. Some rows have no size entry. The others give once, few or many, or a class for an expanded clone.

d_gene: .; abundance: few; j_gene: TRBJ2-3; v_gene: TRBV4-2; CDR3aa: CASSQVLPDTDTQYF; CDR3nt: TGTGCCAGCAGCCAAGTACTACCCGACACAGATACGCAGTATTTT
d_gene: TRBD1; abundance: few; j_gene: TRBJ2-7; v_gene: TRBV10-3; CDR3aa: CAIRDSSYEQYF; CDR3nt: TGTGCCATCCGGGACAGTTCCTACGAGCAGTACTTC
d_gene: TRBD2; abundance: once; j_gene: TRBJ2-7; v_gene: TRBV20-1; CDR3aa: CSARDWTSGGYEQYF; CDR3nt: TGCAGTGCTAGAGATTGGACTAGCGGGGGATACGAGCAGTACTTC
d_gene: TRBD2; abundance: once; j_gene: TRBJ2-1; v_gene: TRBV12-3/TRBV12-4; CDR3aa: CASSFYGRAGDEQFF; CDR3nt: TGTGCCAGCAGTTTTTACGGGAGGGCCGGGGATGAGCAGTTCTTC
d_gene: .; abundance: .; j_gene: TRBJ2-4; v_gene: TRBV10-3; CDR3aa: CTISESQGTKNIQYF; CDR3nt: TGTACCATCAGTGAGTCCCAGGGGACCAAAAACATTCAGTACTTC
d_gene: TRBD2; abundance: few; j_gene: TRBJ2-1; v_gene: TRBV5-6; CDR3aa: CASSSGTSGRRLGEQFF; CDR3nt: TGTGCCAGCAGCTCCGGGACTAGCGGGAGACGGCTCGGGGAGCAGTTCTTC
d_gene: .; abundance: few; j_gene: TRBJ2-7; v_gene: TRBV27; CDR3aa: CASTPQTSTYEQYF; CDR3nt: TGTGCCAGCACTCCACAAACTAGCACCTACGAGCAGTACTTC
d_gene: .; abundance: few; j_gene: TRBJ2-1; v_gene: TRBV5-1; CDR3aa: CAGSLGLAPNEQFF; CDR3nt: TGCGCCGGCAGCTTAGGGCTAGCGCCTAATGAGCAGTTCTTC
d_gene: TRBD2; abundance: .; j_gene: TRBJ2-1; v_gene: TRBV9; CDR3aa: CASSVGGTMWYEQFF; CDR3nt: TGTGCCAGCAGCGTAGGAGGGACTATGTGGTATGAGCAGTTCTTC
d_gene: TRBD1; abundance: few; j_gene: TRBJ2-7; v_gene: TRBV29-1; CDR3aa: CSVAQGNSYEQYF; CDR3nt: TGCAGCGTTGCACAGGGGAATTCCTACGAGCAGTACTTC
d_gene: .; abundance: few; j_gene: TRBJ1-3; v_gene: TRBV6-1; CDR3aa: CASSGRGVSSSGNTIYF; CDR3nt: TGTGCCAGCAGTGGACGCGGGGTCTCGTCCTCTGGAAACACCATATATTTT
d_gene: TRBD1; abundance: .; j_gene: TRBJ2-7; v_gene: TRBV28; CDR3aa: CASSLRSGGLYEQYF; CDR3nt: TGTGCCAGCAGTTTAAGGTCAGGGGGCCTCTACGAGCAGTACTTC
d_gene: TRBD1; abundance: few; j_gene: TRBJ2-1; v_gene: TRBV6-5; CDR3aa: CASSYSIGTGSYNEQFF; CDR3nt: TGTGCCAGCAGTTACTCGATCGGGACAGGGAGCTACAATGAGCAGTTCTTC
d_gene: TRBD1; abundance: few; j_gene: TRBJ2-7; v_gene: TRBV18; CDR3aa: CASSPRVQGANEQYF; CDR3nt: TGTGCCAGCTCACCACGGGTTCAGGGGGCTAACGAGCAGTACTTC
d_gene: .; abundance: many; j_gene: TRBJ2-7; v_gene: TRBV4-1; CDR3aa: CASRGRTYEQYF; CDR3nt: TGCGCCAGCAGGGGGCGGACCTACGAGCAGTACTTC
d_gene: TRBD2; abundance: .; j_gene: TRBJ2-5; v_gene: TRBV29-1; CDR3aa: CSVGLAGSFAETQYF; CDR3nt: TGCAGCGTTGGACTAGCGGGATCGTTTGCGGAGACCCAGTACTTC
d_gene: .; abundance: few; j_gene: TRBJ2-1; v_gene: TRBV20-1; CDR3aa: CSASVEYEQFF; CDR3nt: TGCAGTGCTAGCGTCGAGTATGAGCAGTTCTTC
d_gene: .; abundance: .; j_gene: TRBJ2-7; v_gene: TRBV5-5; CDR3aa: CASSLRGIDEQYF; CDR3nt: TGTGCCAGCAGCTTGAGGGGGATCGACGAGCAGTACTTC
d_gene: .; abundance: few; j_gene: TRBJ1-3; v_gene: TRBV9; CDR3aa: CASSPRTSSGGNTIYF; CDR3nt: TGTGCCAGCAGCCCCCGGACCTCGTCAGGGGGAAACACCATATATTTT
d_gene: .; abundance: few; j_gene: TRBJ2-5; v_gene: TRBV3-1; CDR3aa: CASSQGGWGTQYF; CDR3nt: TGTGCCAGCAGCCAAGGAGGCTGGGGGACCCAGTACTTC
d_gene: .; abundance: few; j_gene: TRBJ2-4; v_gene: TRBV20-1; CDR3aa: CSARERGSSYKNIQYF; CDR3nt: TGCAGTGCTAGAGAAAGGGGGAGTAGCTACAAAAACATTCAGTACTTC
d_gene: .; abundance: .; j_gene: TRBJ1-5; v_gene: TRBV7-2; CDR3aa: CASSLVPTDSSNQPQHF; CDR3nt: TGTGCCAGCAGCTTAGTACCGACGGACAGTAGCAATCAGCCCCAGCATTTT
d_gene: TRBD1; abundance: .; j_gene: TRBJ2-5; v_gene: TRBV7-9; CDR3aa: CASSLGTGLGETQYF; CDR3nt: TGTGCCAGCAGCTTAGGGACAGGGTTAGGGGAGACCCAGTACTTC
d_gene: TRBD2; abundance: .; j_gene: TRBJ2-5; v_gene: TRBV28; CDR3aa: CASGGLAGAQETQYF; CDR3nt: TGTGCCAGCGGGGGACTAGCGGGAGCCCAAGAGACCCAGTACTTC
d_gene: TRBD2; abundance: .; j_gene: TRBJ2-1; v_gene: TRBV7-2; CDR3aa: CASSLALTSGTNEQFF; CDR3nt: TGTGCCAGCAGCTTAGCGTTAACTAGCGGGACCAATGAGCAGTTCTTC
d_gene: .; abundance: .; j_gene: TRBJ2-5; v_gene: TRBV5-1; CDR3aa: CATTLHPGVEETQYF; CDR3nt: TGCGCCACCACCCTCCACCCGGGAGTTGAAGAGACCCAGTACTTC
d_gene: TRBD2; abundance: .; j_gene: TRBJ2-1; v_gene: TRBV20-1; CDR3aa: CSARDVGREGLYNEQFF; CDR3nt: TGCAGTGCTAGAGATGTAGGGCGGGAGGGCCTCTACAATGAGCAGTTCTTC
d_gene: .; abundance: few; j_gene: TRBJ2-6; v_gene: TRBV19; CDR3aa: CASRPTPGLGANVLTF; CDR3nt: TGTGCCAGTAGGCCGACCCCAGGCCTTGGGGCCAACGTCCTGACTTTC
d_gene: .; abundance: many; j_gene: TRBJ1-4; v_gene: TRBV29-1; CDR3aa: CSVGGQSGSNEKLFF; CDR3nt: TGCAGCGTTGGGGGGCAGTCGGGGTCTAATGAAAAACTGTTTTTT
d_gene: TRBD2; abundance: many; j_gene: TRBJ2-1; v_gene: TRBV7-2; CDR3aa: CASSLGLAGGDNEQFF; CDR3nt: TGTGCCAGCAGTTTAGGACTAGCGGGAGGTGACAATGAGCAGTTCTTC
d_gene: .; abundance: once; j_gene: TRBJ2-5; v_gene: TRBV5-5; CDR3aa: CASSFISGAGKTQYF; CDR3nt: TGTGCCAGCAGCTTTATATCGGGGGCTGGGAAGACCCAGTACTTC
d_gene: TRBD1; abundance: many; j_gene: TRBJ2-3; v_gene: TRBV20-1; CDR3aa: CSAKTGVGTDTQYF; CDR3nt: TGCAGTGCCAAAACAGGGGTCGGCACAGATACGCAGTATTTT
d_gene: TRBD2; abundance: .; j_gene: TRBJ2-7; v_gene: TRBV28; CDR3aa: CASSSMHETSGRRYEQYF; CDR3nt: TGTGCCAGCAGTTCCATGCATGAGACTAGCGGGCGACGCTACGAGCAGTACTTC
d_gene: .; abundance: few; j_gene: TRBJ2-5; v_gene: TRBV28; CDR3aa: CASSLQALETRYF; CDR3nt: TGTGCCAGCAGTTTGCAGGCACTTGAGACCCGGTACTTC
d_gene: .; abundance: few; j_gene: TRBJ2-5; v_gene: TRBV29-1; CDR3aa: CSVVGDVGDRYF; CDR3nt: TGCAGCGTTGTTGGGGACGTTGGGGATCGGTACTTC
d_gene: .; abundance: .; j_gene: TRBJ1-2; v_gene: TRBV10-3; CDR3aa: CAIRRNTAVGDGYTF; CDR3nt: TGTGCCATCAGACGGAACACCGCCGTCGGGGATGGCTACACCTTC
d_gene: .; abundance: .; j_gene: TRBJ2-7; v_gene: TRBV29-1; CDR3aa: CSVDGAGETYEQYF; CDR3nt: TGCAGCGTTGACGGGGCAGGAGAAACCTACGAGCAGTACTTC
d_gene: .; abundance: many; j_gene: TRBJ1-4; v_gene: TRBV28; CDR3aa: CASSSGVGKLFF; CDR3nt: TGTGCCAGCAGTTCGGGGGTGGGGAAACTGTTTTTT
d_gene: .; abundance: .; j_gene: TRBJ2-5; v_gene: TRBV4-1; CDR3aa: CASSQGEGSRTQYF; CDR3nt: TGCGCCAGCAGCCAAGGGGAAGGGTCACGGACCCAGTACTTC
d_gene: .; abundance: .; j_gene: TRBJ1-2; v_gene: TRBV6-5; CDR3aa: CASSYRGGYGYTF; CDR3nt: TGTGCCAGCAGTTACAGGGGGGGCTATGGCTACACCTTC